This TCR beta chain was obtained from a study of blood T cell repertoires in COVID-19. Across the study: The United States, Italy and Spain provided the acute and convalescent COVID-19 samples. The cDNA or gDNA used as material had been derived from T cells, B-cell-depleted T cells, or PBMCs.

Per germline, CDR1 SNHLY and CDR2 FYNNEI. This CDR3 comprises 15 residues. The J segment lost 9 bases and the V segment lost 1 base, leaving 4 bases of the junction unmatched. As processed by the authors: Reference gene primer amplification in the assay estimated nucleated cell counts. The method was immunoSEQ multiplex PCR; TCRdb's version includes in-frame clones alone and lacks a portion of them. V, J and clone size are those of that table, while D and trimming were read from the DNA. The sample comprises hundreds of thousands of clones, 83% of which are singletons, and around 7% rests with the top ten.

The origin of this receptor is a woman aged 45 to 65 with acute or convalescent COVID-19. Sequenced: peripheral blood. The rearrangement links TRBV2 to TRBJ2-1; 12 bases agree with TRBD2. CDR3 coding DNA: TGTGCCAGCAGTGAAGGCCTAGCGGGAGGGATTGAGCAGTTCTTC. Protein: CASSEGLAGGIEQFF.